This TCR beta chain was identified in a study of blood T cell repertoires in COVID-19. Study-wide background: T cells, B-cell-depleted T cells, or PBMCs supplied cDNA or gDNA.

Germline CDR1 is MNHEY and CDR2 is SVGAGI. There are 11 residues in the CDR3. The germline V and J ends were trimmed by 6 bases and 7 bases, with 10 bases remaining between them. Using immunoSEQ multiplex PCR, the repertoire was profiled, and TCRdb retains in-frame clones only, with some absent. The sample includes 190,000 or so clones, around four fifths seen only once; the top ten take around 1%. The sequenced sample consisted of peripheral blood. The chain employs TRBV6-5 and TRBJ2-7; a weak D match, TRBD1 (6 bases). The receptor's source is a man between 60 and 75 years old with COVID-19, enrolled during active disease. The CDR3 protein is CASSRRGEQYF. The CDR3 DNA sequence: TGTGCCAGCAGCAGAAGGGGGGAGCAGTACTTC.